This entry lists 11 T cell receptor beta chains sequenced from one sample in a study of blood T cell repertoires in COVID-19. Clones were sequenced by immunoSEQ multiplex PCR, and TCRdb holds only the in-frame ones, with some missing. This table has around 30,000 clones, 77% appearing once. Sequenced: peripheral blood. These TCRs come from a human donor in a cohort sampled during active COVID-19.

The rearrangement links TRBV9 to TRBJ1-5, with a weak D call TRBD1 (5 bases). Germline lookup yields CDR1 SGDLS and CDR2 YYNGEE. CDR3 length: 15 residues. The ends were cut back, 0 bases at V and 5 bases at J, with 12 bases in the middle. Written as DNA, the CDR3 is TGTGCCAGCAGCGTAGAGGGGTCTCCTCATCAGCCCCAGCATTTT. Amino acids: CASSVEGSPHQPQHF.

This clone appeared a few times. The sample holds other DNA sequences that translate to the same CDR3. The J gene is TRBJ2-3, the V gene TRBV7-3, with 8 bases identical to TRBD2. The CDR3 runs 15 residues. The germline V gene has CDR1 SGHTA and CDR2 FQGTGA. Trimming took 2 bases from V and 0 from J; bases not matched to a gene: 1. This CDR3 reads CASSLAGGSTDTQYF. The CDR3 DNA is TGTGCCAGCAGCTTAGCGGGAGGAAGCACAGATACGCAGTATTTT.

This rearrangement joins TRBV6-1 to TRBJ2-7; maybe TRBD1 (5 bases). V lost 7 bases and J 5 bases, leaving 18 bases between the germline ends. Germline V lookup: CDR1 MNHNS, CDR2 SASEGT. This CDR3 has 14 residues. As DNA, the CDR3 is TGTGCCAGCACCGAACACGACAGTCCCAACGAGCAGTACTTC. Translated, it gives CASTEHDSPNEQYF.

The chain uses TRBV5-1 and TRBJ2-5; D might be TRBD2 (6 bases). V lost 0 bases, J lost 5 bases, and 17 bases lay in between. CDR3 length: 16 amino acids. The V gene's germline CDR1 is SGHRS and CDR2 YFSETQ. Written as DNA, the CDR3 is TGCGCCAGCAGCTTGGACGGTTTAGGGAGGAGTGAGACCCAGTACTTC. Translated, it gives CASSLDGLGRSETQYF.

This clone was recorded only once. The genes are TRBV12-2 and TRBJ2-3; TRBD2, as called in the table, went unchecked against the DNA. TRBV12-2 is listed as a pseudogene. The CDR3 consists of 14 residues. CDR3 region: CASRSGNHTDTQYF. In DNA form, the CDR3 reads TGTGCAAGTCGCTCCGGGAATCACACAGATACGCAGTATTTT.

The chain carries TRBV10-3 and TRBJ2-2; 7 bases are a match to TRBD2. The CDR3 totals 16 residues. Trimming removed 3 bases from V and 4 bases from J; junction bases left unmatched: 8. Per the germline V gene, CDR1 is ENHRY and CDR2 is SYGVKD. The CDR3 loop reads CAISDFAGDPTGELFF. In nucleotides, the CDR3 is TGTGCCATCAGTGACTTTGCGGGGGACCCCACCGGGGAGCTGTTTTTT.

V usage is TRBV3-1 (or the pseudogene TRBV3-2) and J usage is TRBJ2-3, with D perhaps matching TRBD2 (7 bases). In germline, CDR1 is LGHDT, CDR2 YNNKEL (reference sequence). There are 16 residues in the CDR3. V was cut by 4 bases and J by 0 bases, with 14 bases left in between. The CDR3 protein is CASSPLAGASTDTQYF. The CDR3 DNA reads TGTGCCAGCAGCCCCCTGGCGGGGGCTAGCACAGATACGCAGTATTTT.

The chain has TRBV2 and TRBJ1-1; 11 nucleotides agree with TRBD1. From germline, CDR1 is SNHLY and CDR2 FYNNEI. Trimming took 9 bases from V and 6 from J; bases not matched to a gene: 3. The CDR3 sequence is 12 residues long. The CDR3 here is CARGQGAAEAFF. CDR3 sequence (DNA): TGTGCCAGAGGACAGGGGGCGGCTGAAGCTTTCTTT. Variable domain in full (rest from reference TRBV2 and TRBJ1-1): EPEVTQTPSHQVTQMGQEVILRCVPISNHLYFYWYRQILGQKVEFLVSFYNNEISEKSEIFDDQFSVERPDGSNFTLKIRSTKLEDSAMYFCARGQGAAEAFFGQGTRLTVV.

The gene calls are TRBV24-1 and TRBJ2-1; D gene ambiguous. V shed 3 bases and J shed 6 bases, with 14 bases lying between them. CDR1 is KGHDR and CDR2 is SFDVKD in the germline V gene. The CDR3 totals 15 residues. This CDR3 reads CATSDPKYPSNEQFF. The CDR3 DNA reads as TGTGCCACCAGTGATCCTAAGTACCCCTCCAATGAGCAGTTCTTC.

The rearrangement uses TRBV28 and TRBJ2-7; 9 bases map to TRBD1. The CDR3 runs 16 residues. Germline CDR1 reads MDHEN; CDR2 reads SYDVKM. V lost 6 bases, J lost 2 bases, and 11 bases stayed unmatched. The CDR3 region is CASSPSDRGLTYEQYF. DNA of the CDR3: TGTGCCAGCAGCCCTTCGGACAGGGGTCTGACCTACGAGCAGTACTTC.

The chain employs TRBV12-3 or TRBV12-4 and TRBJ1-4, with unresolved D. The CDR3 length is 12 residues. Trimming stripped 3 bases from V and 6 bases from J, with 5 bases between. CDR3 nucleotide sequence: TGTGCCAGCAGTTTTACATATGAAAAACTGTTTTTT. As protein: CASSFTYEKLFF.